These 31 T cell receptor beta chains were sequenced from one sample in a study of T cell repertoires in cytomegalovirus infection. Their specific antigens are unknown. TCRdb processed the reads anew with MiXCR; each CDR3 protein has one entry. The repertoire holds under 150,000 distinct CDR3 sequences, with around 30% as singletons. This specimen was CD8+ T cells from cultured PBMCs, taken from culture after CMV antigen stimulation. These TCRs come from a human donor in good health (CMV status not recorded). Some clones in this sample may be carry-over from other donors' samples.

The chain recombines TRBV6-1 with TRBJ2-2; 9 bases agree with TRBD1. The V gene end was trimmed by 2 bases and the J gene end by 5 bases; junction bases not matched to a gene: 6. The CDR3 length is 16 residues. The germline gives CDR1 MNHNS, CDR2 SASEGT. The CDR3 here is CASSEWDRERTGELFF. As DNA, the CDR3 is TGTGCCAGCAGTGAATGGGACAGGGAGAGGACCGGGGAGCTGTTTTTT.

The chain combines TRBV3-1 with TRBJ1-1, with 7 bases aligning to TRBD1. The J segment lost 7 bases and the V segment lost 4 bases, leaving 9 bases of the junction unmatched. The CDR3 has 14 amino acids. In germline, CDR1 is LGHDT, CDR2 YNNKEL (reference sequence). CDR3 protein: CASSRRDNRGEAFF. The CDR3 nucleotides are TGTGCCAGCAGCCGCCGGGACAACAGGGGTGAAGCTTTCTTT.

V is TRBV12-3 or TRBV12-4 and J is TRBJ1-2; a possible D gene is TRBD1 (5 bases). V shed 5 bases and J shed 6 bases, with 19 bases lying between them. This CDR3 is 15 amino acids long. The CDR3 loop reads CASSLNQQGLDGYTF. For the CDR3, the DNA is TGTGCCAGCAGTCTAAACCAGCAGGGTCTCGATGGCTACACCTTC.

Concerning this clonotype itself: At one boundary the junction diverges from the germline segment, which might be a read error. The chain joins TRBV6-5 to TRBJ2-5; 7 positions match TRBD1. Germline V gene data show CDR1 as MNHEY and CDR2 as SVGAGI. The CDR3 length is 17 residues. As DNA, the CDR3 is TGTGCCAGCAGTTACTCTTGGGTTGAGGGGGCGGAAGAGACCCAGCACTTC. Translation: CASSYSWVEGAEETQHF.

There are many counts of this clonotype. V gene TRBV28 combines with J gene TRBJ2-7, with 11 bases aligning to TRBD2. Trimming at V came to 5 bases and at J to 6 bases, leaving 12 bases not matched to a gene. The germline CDR1 and CDR2 sequences are MDHEN and SYDVKM. CDR3 length: 16 residues. CDR3 protein: CASSTHSGGAGGEQYF. CDR3 coding DNA: TGTGCCAGCAGTACTCATAGCGGGGGGGCGGGAGGCGAGCAGTACTTC.

This chain joins TRBV28 and TRBJ2-2; 8 bases map to TRBD2. The junction had 4 bases not matched to a gene; V was cut back by 6 bases and J by 7 bases. The CDR3 runs to 13 residues. Germline assignment: CDR1 MDHEN and CDR2 SYDVKM. The CDR3 reads CASRISGNGELFF. In DNA form, the CDR3 reads TGTGCCAGCAGGATTAGCGGGAACGGGGAGCTGTTTTTT.

The CDR3 is CASSPRQGYAETQYF. The DNA for the CDR3 is TGTGCCAGTAGTCCCAGACAGGGGTATGCAGAGACCCAGTACTTC. The V gene is TRBV19, the J gene TRBJ2-5; 8 bases line up with TRBD1. CDR1 is LNHDA and CDR2 is SQIVND in the germline V gene (reference sequence). V shed 5 bases, J shed 4 bases, and the junction held 9 bases outside the gene matches. This CDR3 comprises 15 residues.

In regard to this clonotype: Sequence at one end of the junction differs from germline and may be a read error. The CDR3 here is CASIRQGAGETQYF. CDR3 sequence (DNA): TGTGCTAGCATCCGACAGGGGGCCGGAGAGACCCAGTACTTC. V is TRBV7-6 and J is TRBJ2-5; the match to TRBD1 covers 10 bases. Germline V lookup: CDR1 SGHVS, CDR2 FNYEAQ. This CDR3 comprises 14 residues. Full variable domain (missing parts from reference TRBV7-6 and TRBJ2-5): GAGVSQSPRYKVTKRGQDVALRCDPISGHVSLYWYRQALGQGPEFLTYFNYEAQQDKSGLPNDRFSAERPEGSISTLTIQRTEQRDSAMYRCASIRQGAGETQYFGPGTRLLVL.

CDR3: CTIDDRGQGDTEAFF. The CDR3 nucleotides read TGTACCATTGACGACAGGGGGCAGGGGGACACTGAAGCTTTCTTT. This chain uses TRBV7-8 with TRBJ1-1, with 10 bases that match TRBD1. The germline gives CDR1 SGHVS, CDR2 FQNEAQ. The CDR3 sequence is 15 residues long.

The rearrangement links TRBV3-1 to TRBJ2-2; D might be TRBD2 (5 bases). Trimming removed 2 bases from V and 5 bases from J, with 18 bases in between. The germline V gene has CDR1 LGHDT and CDR2 YNNKEL (reference sequence). The CDR3 extends over 17 amino acids. The CDR3 nucleotides are TGTGCCAGCAGCCAAACGGGGTCCTGGAAGACGACCGGGGAGCTGTTTTTT. This sequence encodes CASSQTGSWKTTGELFF.

There are a few counts of this clonotype. The CDR3 spells CSAIPLPGGAGELFF. CDR3 nucleotide sequence: TGCAGCGCTATTCCTCTCCCAGGGGGGGCCGGGGAGCTGTTTTTT. This rearrangement joins TRBV29-1 to TRBJ2-2; D may be TRBD1 or TRBD2 (7 bases each). The V and J ends lost 7 bases and 6 bases respectively, with 21 bases between them. CDR1 and CDR2 from the germline V gene are SQVTM and ANQGSEA. This CDR3 is built from 15 residues.

The chain uses TRBV5-4 and TRBJ2-1, with 9 bases identical to TRBD2. Trimming at V came to 1 base and at J to 6 bases, leaving 8 bases not matched to a gene. CDR1 is SGHNT, CDR2 YYREEE, per germline (reference sequence). The CDR3 spans 16 residues. For the CDR3, the DNA is TGTGCCAGCAGCTTGCTTACGGGACTAGCTGTCAATGAGCAGTTCTTC. Translating gives CASSLLTGLAVNEQFF.

The genes are TRBV28 and TRBJ2-3; TRBD1 aligns across 8 bases. Germline values: CDR1 MDHEN, CDR2 SYDVKM. V was clipped by 3 bases and J by 4 bases; unmatched bases: 3. This CDR3 is 14 amino acids long. The CDR3 nucleotides read TGTGCCAGCAGTTTTTACAGGGGGGCAGATACGCAGTATTTT. Amino acid sequence: CASSFYRGADTQYF.

This chain uses TRBV4-1 with TRBJ2-3; TRBD2 might be the D (6 bases). From germline, CDR1 is MGHRA and CDR2 YSYEKL. Trimming pared 1 base from V and 0 bases from J, leaving 14 bases between. The CDR3 length is 17 residues. CDR3 protein: CASSQVGRTISTDTQYF. The CDR3 DNA reads as TGCGCCAGCAGCCAAGTGGGGAGGACGATAAGCACAGATACGCAGTATTTT.

This chain's CDR3 is CSELSSATDTQYF. The CDR3 DNA follows: TGCAGCGAACTGAGTAGCGCCACAGATACGCAGTATTTT. The V and J genes are TRBV29-1 and TRBJ2-3; tentative D call: TRBD2 (5 bases). Germline V CDR1 and CDR2: SQVTM, ANQGSEA. The CDR3 is 13 amino acids. Trimming took 7 bases from V and 2 from J, leaving 13 bases between them.

The chain has TRBV29-1 and TRBJ2-5, with 8 nucleotides matching TRBD2. Trimming at V came to 4 bases and at J to 5 bases, leaving 18 bases not matched to a gene. In germline, CDR1 is SQVTM, CDR2 ANQGSEA. This CDR3 is built from 17 residues. CDR3 loop: CSVVTGGQGLSGETQYF. The DNA of the CDR3 is TGCAGCGTTGTGACGGGGGGGCAGGGATTATCAGGGGAGACCCAGTACTTC.

The chain combines TRBV12-3 or TRBV12-4 with TRBJ1-2; TRBD1 matches 7 bases. CDR3 size: 14 residues. Trimming cost V 3 bases and J 3 bases; bases outside gene matches: 4. The CDR3 DNA reads TGTGCCAGCAGTTTTGGACAGGAAGACTATGGCTACACCTTC. It codes for CASSFGQEDYGYTF.

The gene calls are TRBV12-5 and TRBJ1-2; D unresolved. The CDR3 has 15 residues. Germline CDR1 and CDR2: LGHNT and FRNRAP. With 5 bases removed from V and 3 bases from J, the gap between germline ends came to 16 bases. The CDR3 coding sequence is TGTGCTAGTGGTGACTATCGGGGTAGGGACTATGGCTACACCTTC. It is translated as CASGDYRGRDYGYTF.

The chain uses TRBV5-6 and TRBJ2-7; no definite D call. CDR1 and CDR2 from the germline V gene are SGHDT and YYEEEE. This CDR3 has 15 residues. The V gene lost 0 bases and the J gene lost 2 bases, with 12 bases spanning the gap. CDR3 sequence (DNA): TGTGCCAGCAGCTTGGTCCGGAGCTGGGCCTACGAGCAGTACTTC. This codes for CASSLVRSWAYEQYF. The full variable domain, its missing parts supplied by reference TRBV5-6 and TRBJ2-7, is DAGVTQSPTHLIKTRGQQVTLRCSPKSGHDTVSWYQQALGQGPQFIFQYYEEEERQRGNFPDRFSGHQFPNYSSELNVNALLLGDSALYLCASSLVRSWAYEQYFGPGTRLTVT.

V is TRBV5-4 and J is TRBJ2-1; D perhaps matches TRBD2 (6 bases). The CDR3 is 13 residues long. V dropped 5 bases and J dropped 8 bases, with 14 bases sitting between them. Germline CDR1 is SGHNT and CDR2 is YYREEE (reference sequence). CDR3 in DNA: TGTGCCAGCAGGGAGGGACCCCCGGATGAGCAGTTCTTC. This sequence encodes CASREGPPDEQFF. The full variable domain, completed using reference TRBV5-4 and TRBJ2-1, is ETGVTQSPTHLIKTRGQQVTLRCSSQSGHNTVSWYQQALGQGPQFIFQYYREEENGRGNFPPRFSGLQFPNYSSELNVNALELDDSALYLCASREGPPDEQFFGPGTRLTVL.

The CDR3 nucleotides read TGCGCCAGCAGCCAAGACTCCGGGGGGGGGCCAGATACGCAGTATTTT. Its protein is CASSQDSGGGPDTQYF. The V gene is TRBV4-3, the J gene TRBJ2-3; 8 bases match TRBD2. Germline loops: CDR1 LGHNA, CDR2 YSLEER. Trimming took 0 bases from V and 4 from J; bases not matched to a gene: 6. This CDR3 has 16 residues.

This clonotype has at least ten counts. The chain combines TRBV6-2 or TRBV6-3 with TRBJ2-5, with a possible D match to TRBD1 (5 bases). Germline CDR1 and CDR2: MNHEY and SVGEGT. The germline V and J ends were trimmed by 9 bases and 3 bases, with 8 bases remaining between them. The CDR3 contains 11 residues. CDR3 sequence reads: CARKGKETQYF. DNA of the CDR3: TGTGCCAGAAAGGGGAAAGAGACCCAGTACTTC.

There are a few counts of this clonotype. The chain joins TRBV12-5 to TRBJ2-5; TRBD1 aligns across 7 bases. The ends lost 4 bases at V and 5 bases at J; junction bases unmatched: 4. The CDR3 sequence is 13 residues long. Germline CDR1 is LGHNT and CDR2 is FRNRAP. The CDR3 DNA follows: TGTGCTAGTGGTTCGACAGGGCGGGAGACCCAGTACTTC. This codes for CASGSTGRETQYF.

The chain couples TRBV6-6 to TRBJ2-5, with 13 bases identical to TRBD2. Trimming removed 6 bases from V and 4 bases from J; junction bases left unmatched: 11. CDR1 and CDR2 (germline): MNHNY, SVGAGI (reference sequence). The CDR3 covers 17 residues. The CDR3 sequence: CASSLLDGLAGVETQYF. The CDR3 nucleotides are TGTGCCAGCAGCCTACTAGATGGACTAGCGGGGGTAGAGACCCAGTACTTC.

This clonotype was recorded at least ten times. In DNA form, the CDR3 reads TGTGCCAGCAGTGAAAACCAGGGGGCGTCGAATGAGCAGTTCTTC. Translation gives CASSENQGASNEQFF. V is TRBV6-1 and J is TRBJ2-1; 8 positions match TRBD1. The CDR3 runs to 15 residues. Germline V gene lookup returns CDR1 MNHNS and CDR2 SASEGT. V lost 2 bases and J lost 7; bases outside the gene matches: 7.

This chain connects TRBV29-1 to TRBJ1-2; a weak D match, TRBD1 (5 bases). CDR3 length equals 16 residues. CDR1 SQVTM and CDR2 ANQGSEA come from the germline V gene. Deletions cut 0 bases from V and 0 bases from J, with 14 bases between. Written as DNA, the CDR3 is TGCAGCGTTGAAGATCAGGGCAGGGTAGCTAACTATGGCTACACCTTC. It codes for CSVEDQGRVANYGYTF.

The genes are TRBV28 and TRBJ2-7, with D perhaps TRBD2 (6 bases). The ends were cut back, 2 bases at V and 7 bases at J, with 9 bases in the middle. This CDR3 comprises 12 residues. CDR1 MDHEN and CDR2 SYDVKM come from the germline V gene. CDR3 bases: TGTGCCAGCAGTTTAGGGGGGAGAGAGCAGTACTTC. It yields the protein CASSLGGREQYF.

In its sample, this clonotype was seen a few times. The chain employs TRBV6-2 or TRBV6-3 and TRBJ2-7, with D tentatively TRBD1 or TRBD2 (5 bases each). Germline CDR1 is MNHEY and CDR2 is SVGEGT. Trimming removed 5 bases from V and 6 bases from J, with 17 bases in between. The CDR3 has 14 residues. CDR3 DNA sequence: TGTGCCAGCAGTCTCGGGGCAGGGCCCCTCGAGCAGTACTTC. This sequence encodes CASSLGAGPLEQYF.

The gene calls are TRBV7-9 and TRBJ2-5; no firm D call. The CDR3 has 16 amino acids. Trimming removed 5 bases from V and 3 bases from J, with 19 bases in between. Germline V CDR1 and CDR2: SEHNR, FQNEAQ (reference sequence). The CDR3 region has the DNA TGTGCCAGCAGCAGTATTTACACTCGGACGGAAGAGACCCAGTACTTC. This codes for CASSSIYTRTEETQYF.

This clonotype has at least ten counts. This rearrangement joins TRBV28 to TRBJ1-6, with D possibly being TRBD1 (5 bases). This CDR3 has 16 residues. Trimming left V 3 bases short and J 3 bases short, with 12 bases between. The V gene's germline CDR1 is MDHEN and CDR2 SYDVKM. The CDR3 DNA reads as TGTGCCAGCAGTTTCGGTACAGGCGGCTATAATTCACCCCTCCACTTT. This encodes CASSFGTGGYNSPLHF.

This clonotype was detected ten times or more. V usage is TRBV12-3 or TRBV12-4 and J usage is TRBJ2-4, with D perhaps TRBD1 (5 bases). This CDR3 has 14 residues. The V end was cut by 5 bases, the J end by 0 bases, with 8 bases between. The CDR3 here is CASSPGLAKNIQYF. CDR3 in DNA: TGTGCCAGCAGTCCAGGGTTAGCCAAAAACATTCAGTACTTC.